Following are 23 T cell receptor beta chains from one sample sequenced in a study of cytomegalovirus exposure and HLA in healthy donors. The PCR was carried out with 60 Vbeta primers and 13 Jbeta primers. The protocol was immunoSEQ multiplex PCR, while the TCRdb copy is restricted to in-frame clones and leaves out a portion. Counted here are about 200,000 clones, about four fifths occurring once; the ten biggest clones make up roughly 0.098%. Material: PBMCs. The receptors derive from a boy aged 2 to 10 in good health and CMV-seronegative.

The rearrangement uses TRBV7-3 and TRBJ1-3; TRBD1 might be the D (5 bases). Per germline, CDR1 SGHTA and CDR2 FQGTGA. The CDR3 consists of 13 residues. V lost 5 bases to trimming and J lost 8 bases, with 13 bases between them. For the CDR3, the DNA is TGTGCCAGCAGCCTAGGGGATGGGTACACCATATATTTT. It encodes CASSLGDGYTIYF.

This clone was seen a few times. This rearrangement joins TRBV4-1 to TRBJ1-2, with D possibly being TRBD1 (6 bases). V lost 5 bases and J 4 bases, leaving 23 bases between the germline ends. The CDR3 is 17 amino acids. Per the germline V gene, CDR1 is MGHRA and CDR2 is YSYEKL. CDR3 protein: CASSFHIQGGGSYGYTF. The CDR3 nucleotides are TGCGCCAGCAGCTTTCACATACAGGGAGGGGGGAGCTATGGCTACACCTTC.

The J gene is TRBJ2-5, the V gene TRBV7-9, with 8 bases identical to TRBD1. Trimming cost V 5 bases and J 2 bases; bases outside gene matches: 7. The CDR3 extends over 15 amino acids. Germline V gene data show CDR1 as SEHNR and CDR2 as FQNEAQ (reference sequence). The CDR3 here is CASSRWTGYQETQYF. The DNA of the CDR3 is TGTGCCAGCAGCAGGTGGACAGGGTATCAAGAGACCCAGTACTTC.

Notes on this clone: The same CDR3 is also encoded by other DNA sequences in this sample. This chain joins TRBV15 and TRBJ1-2; TRBD1 is a possible D gene (6 bases). CDR1 and CDR2 from the germline V gene are LNHNV and YYDKDF (reference sequence). The CDR3 totals 13 residues. The ends were cut back, 0 bases at V and 4 bases at J, with 6 bases in the middle. The CDR3 is CATSRDRGYGYTF. The CDR3 bases are TGTGCCACCAGCAGAGACAGGGGCTATGGCTACACCTTC.

The chain recombines TRBV6-5 with TRBJ2-5, with D maybe TRBD1 (6 bases). TRBJ2-7 matches the DNA end more closely, so the J call is doubtful. CDR3 length: 15 residues. Germline lookup yields CDR1 MNHEY and CDR2 SVGAGI. The CDR3 DNA follows: TGTGCCAGCAGCCAAAGTCAGGACAGACCCTACGAGCAGTACTTC. Its translation: CASSQSQDRPYEQYF.

The rearrangement joins TRBV10-3 to TRBJ2-5, with 7 positions matching TRBD2. This CDR3 spans 12 amino acids. V shed 4 bases and J 7 bases; nucleotides not matched to a gene: 3. Germline CDR1 and CDR2: ENHRY and SYGVKD. The CDR3: CAISGREGTQYF. The CDR3 DNA sequence: TGTGCCATCAGTGGCAGGGAGGGGACCCAGTACTTC.

J is TRBJ1-1 and V is TRBV19; D remains unclear. The germline V and J ends were trimmed by 5 bases and 0 bases, with 7 bases remaining between them. The CDR3 sequence is 13 residues long. Germline assignment: CDR1 LNHDA and CDR2 SQIVND (reference sequence). The CDR3 bases are TGTGCCAGTAGTCCCTACTTGAACACTGAAGCTTTCTTT. Translating gives CASSPYLNTEAFF. Based on the CDR3 plus reference TRBV19 and TRBJ1-1, the full variable domain is DGGITQSPKYLFRKEGQNVTLSCEQNLNHDAMYWYRQDPGQGLRLIYYSQIVNDFQKGDIAEGYSVSREKKESFPLTVTSAQKNPTAFYLCASSPYLNTEAFFGQGTRLTVV.

The rearrangement uses TRBV7-9 and TRBJ2-1; TRBD1 aligns across 8 bases. The germline gives CDR1 SEHNR, CDR2 FQNEAQ (reference sequence). Germline trimming cut 3 bases from V and 7 bases from J; bases unmatched to any gene: 8. This CDR3 is built from 15 residues. CDR3 sequence: CASSFSGQENNEQFF. For the CDR3, the DNA is TGTGCCAGCAGCTTCTCGGGACAGGAGAATAATGAGCAGTTCTTC.

V usage is TRBV15 and J usage is TRBJ1-2; D call uncertain. V was cut by 0 bases and J by 8 bases, with 16 bases left in between. The CDR3 contains 15 residues. In germline, CDR1 is LNHNV, CDR2 YYDKDF (reference sequence). Here the CDR3 DNA reads TGTGCCACCAGCAGAGAGGTTGGAGGGCCGGGGGGCTACACCTTC. This sequence encodes CATSREVGGPGGYTF.

This chain connects TRBV2 to TRBJ2-5; 14 bases are a match to TRBD2. The CDR3 is 16 residues long. V lost 2 bases, J lost 5 bases, and 4 bases stayed unmatched. CDR1 SNHLY and CDR2 FYNNEI come from the germline V gene. CDR3 loop: CASSEKTSGGAETQYF. CDR3 bases: TGTGCCAGCAGTGAAAAGACTAGCGGGGGGGCGGAGACCCAGTACTTC.

The chain is built from TRBV19 and TRBJ2-7, with D perhaps TRBD1 (6 bases). The CDR3 extends over 13 amino acids. CDR1 LNHDA and CDR2 SQIVND come from the germline V gene (reference sequence). Trimming removed 6 bases from V and 3 bases from J, with 12 bases in between. The CDR3 nucleotides are TGTGCCAGTAGCCGGGACAAATACTACGAGCAGTACTTC. It is translated as CASSRDKYYEQYF.

The table lists this clone with a count of one. The genes are TRBV7-9 and TRBJ1-1; D unresolved. Deletions cut 5 bases from V and 8 bases from J, with 15 bases between. The germline CDR1 and CDR2 sequences are SEHNR and FQNEAQ (reference sequence). This CDR3 spans 13 amino acids. In DNA, the CDR3 is TGTGCCAGCAGCCCCGGCGGATGGGTCGAAGCTTTCTTT. Translated, it gives CASSPGGWVEAFF.

In this sample, this clone turned up a few times. The CDR3 sequence: CASSSPRGRGDQETQYF. In DNA, the CDR3 is TGTGCCAGCAGCTCACCCCGGGGGCGGGGGGACCAAGAGACCCAGTACTTC. This chain joins TRBV7-3 and TRBJ2-5; the match to TRBD2 covers 8 bases. The CDR3 has 17 residues. The J segment lost 0 bases and the V segment lost 4 bases, leaving 10 bases of the junction unmatched. Germline assignment: CDR1 SGHTA and CDR2 FQGTGA.

The gene calls are TRBV6-4 and TRBJ1-5; 7 bases align to TRBD1. This CDR3 contains 15 residues. V lost 0 bases, J lost 4 bases, and 3 bases stayed unmatched. Germline loops: CDR1 MRHNA, CDR2 SNTAGT. The CDR3 spells CASSDSTGENQPQHF. The CDR3 DNA follows: TGTGCCAGCAGTGACTCTACAGGGGAGAATCAGCCCCAGCATTTT.

The chain has TRBV4-2 and TRBJ1-3, with D possibly being TRBD1 (5 bases). The CDR3 runs to 15 residues. Germline CDR1 and CDR2: LGHNA and YNFKEQ. V was cut by 1 base and J by 4 bases, with 11 bases left in between. DNA for the CDR3: TGTGCCAGCAGCCAAGGGGCAGGGTTCGGAAACACCATATATTTT. As protein: CASSQGAGFGNTIYF.

This chain connects TRBV7-8 to TRBJ1-1; 7 bases map to TRBD1. V shed 4 bases, J shed 4 bases, and the junction held 12 bases outside the gene matches. Germline values: CDR1 SGHVS, CDR2 FQNEAQ. This CDR3 has 16 amino acids. For the CDR3, the DNA is TGTGCCAGCAGCTCCAGACAGGGATGGGCTGGCACTGAAGCTTTCTTT. Protein: CASSSRQGWAGTEAFF.

V and J are TRBV6-6 and TRBJ1-5, with 7 bases aligning to TRBD1. With V trimmed by 2 bases and J by 3 bases, 7 bases remained unmatched. The CDR3 length is 16 residues. The germline CDR1 and CDR2 sequences are MNHNY and SVGAGI (reference sequence). The CDR3 protein is CASSYVLGQVNQPQHF. CDR3 bases: TGTGCCAGCAGTTACGTTTTAGGACAGGTCAATCAGCCCCAGCATTTT.

The rearrangement links TRBV6-5 to TRBJ1-1, with D hard to call. Looked up from germline, CDR1 is MNHEY and CDR2 is SVGAGI. The CDR3 extends over 14 amino acids. Trimming stripped 8 bases from V and 1 base from J, with 14 bases between. In DNA form, the CDR3 reads TGTGCCAGCTCATCGGACTTACAGAACACTGAAGCTTTCTTT. Protein product: CASSSDLQNTEAFF.

The chain joins TRBV14 to TRBJ2-3; possible D gene TRBD2, 6 bases. The CDR3 extends over 16 amino acids. Germline CDR1 reads SGHDN; CDR2 reads FVKESK. V was cut by 1 base and J by 1 base, with 12 bases left in between. The CDR3 DNA follows: TGTGCCAGCAGCCAAGCACGGGGGTACCGCACAGATACGCAGTATTTT. Its translation is CASSQARGYRTDTQYF.

This clone has more than one count but fewer than ten. This chain links TRBV27 with TRBJ1-5; D call uncertain. The CDR3 loop spans 13 amino acids. CDR1 and CDR2 from the germline V gene are MNHEY and SMNVEV (reference sequence). V was shortened by 2 bases and J by 4 bases, with 6 bases between the two germline ends. CDR3 bases: TGTGCCAGCAGTTTAGGCAGAAATCAGCCCCAGCATTTT. Protein sequence: CASSLGRNQPQHF.

This clone was seen more than once but under ten times. The rearrangement links TRBV5-5 to TRBJ2-6; D is ambiguous. Germline CDR1 and CDR2: SGHKS and YYEKEE (reference sequence). V shed 2 bases and J shed 3 bases, with 3 bases lying between them. This CDR3 contains 13 residues. The CDR3 DNA reads TGTGCCAGCAGCTTTCTTGGGGCCAACGTCCTGACTTTC. Residues: CASSFLGANVLTF.

V gene TRBV4-2 combines with J gene TRBJ1-4, with 8 bases fitting TRBD1. Trimming removed 3 bases from V and 7 bases from J; junction bases left unmatched: 10. This CDR3 spans 16 amino acids. In germline, CDR1 is LGHNA, CDR2 YNFKEQ. For the CDR3, the DNA is TGTGCCAGCAGCCAGCCCGGACAGGGTACGGGTGAAAAACTGTTTTTT. Its translation: CASSQPGQGTGEKLFF.

The chain is built from TRBV5-1 and TRBJ2-7; the match to TRBD2 covers 7 bases. Trimming cost V 0 bases and J 3 bases; bases outside gene matches: 6. The germline V gene has CDR1 SGHRS and CDR2 YFSETQ. There are 15 residues in the CDR3. The CDR3 loop is CASSLGGGQFYEQYF. The DNA of the CDR3 is TGCGCCAGCAGCTTGGGGGGAGGGCAGTTCTACGAGCAGTACTTC.